One sample yielded the 26 T cell receptor beta chains listed below, sequenced in a study of blood T cell repertoires in COVID-19. Some clones are missing from TCRdb's copy, which holds only in-frame ones; the method was immunoSEQ multiplex PCR. This sample has approximately 390,000 clones, with over 75% found just once. The source material was peripheral blood. The receptors come from a woman in her sixties or seventies with COVID-19, enrolled during active disease.

This clone has a single count. The V gene is TRBV6-6, the J gene TRBJ1-5; D call uncertain. V gave up 7 bases and J gave up 0 bases, with 4 bases separating them. CDR1 and CDR2 from the germline V gene are MNHNY and SVGAGI (reference sequence). This CDR3 is 12 amino acids long. CDR3 protein: CASTVSNQPQHF. The DNA for the CDR3 is TGTGCCAGCACCGTTAGCAATCAGCCCCAGCATTTT.

The V gene is TRBV7-6, the J gene TRBJ2-3, with 7 bases matching TRBD2. Trimming took 5 bases from V and 8 from J; bases not matched to a gene: 7. This CDR3 has 13 amino acids. Germline CDR1 and CDR2: SGHVS and FNYEAQ. CDR3: CASSPGTTGTQYF. The DNA for the CDR3 is TGTGCCAGCAGCCCCGGGACTACGGGTACGCAGTATTTT.

V usage is TRBV7-2 and J usage is TRBJ1-1, with TRBD1 matching over 7 bases. This CDR3 contains 15 residues. J lost 3 bases, V lost 0 bases, and 4 bases had no gene match. Germline lookup yields CDR1 SGHTA and CDR2 FQGNSA. CDR3: CASSLALGQYTEAFF. CDR3 DNA: TGTGCCAGCAGCTTAGCGTTGGGACAGTACACTGAAGCTTTCTTT.

V gene TRBV6-5 combines with J gene TRBJ1-6, with 7 bases fitting TRBD1. Germline V gene lookup returns CDR1 MNHEY and CDR2 SVGAGI. Trimming at V came to 2 bases and at J to 10 bases, leaving 5 bases not matched to a gene. This CDR3 is 14 amino acids long. CDR3 residues: CASSYGQEGSPLHF. CDR3 sequence (DNA): TGTGCCAGCAGTTACGGACAGGAAGGATCACCCCTCCACTTT.

V and J are TRBV5-4 and TRBJ2-6, with D possibly TRBD1 on 6 matching bases. Deletions cut 3 bases from V and 3 bases from J, with 7 bases between. CDR1 is SGHNT, CDR2 YYREEE, per germline (reference sequence). CDR3 length: 14 amino acids. Here the CDR3 reads CASSSRGGANVLTF. CDR3 in DNA: TGTGCCAGCAGCTCCAGGGGTGGGGCCAACGTCCTGACTTTC.

The CDR3 sequence is CASLPGGAWGYTF. Written as DNA, the CDR3 is TGTGCCAGCCTACCGGGGGGCGCTTGGGGCTACACCTTC. The gene calls are TRBV6-6 and TRBJ1-2; D may be TRBD1 (6 bases). V lost 8 bases and J lost 8, with 18 bases in between. CDR3 size: 13 residues. Per germline, CDR1 MNHNY and CDR2 SVGAGI (reference sequence).

This clone was seen a handful of times. The gene calls are TRBV13 and TRBJ1-1; no clear D. Between the trimmed V and J ends, which lost 8 bases and 0 bases, there was a span of 10 bases. Germline values: CDR1 PRHDT, CDR2 FYEKMQ (reference sequence). This CDR3 has 13 residues. The CDR3 sequence: CASADSLNTEAFF. The CDR3 DNA sequence: TGTGCCAGCGCCGATAGTTTGAACACTGAAGCTTTCTTT.

This clone came up a few times. V usage is TRBV7-3 and J usage is TRBJ1-2, with D possibly being TRBD1 (5 bases). V was cut by 0 bases and J by 8 bases, with 13 bases left in between. CDR3 length equals 14 residues. Germline CDR1 is SGHTA and CDR2 is FQGTGA. For the CDR3, the DNA is TGTGCCAGCAGCTTAACGCAACAGGCTGGAGGCTACACCTTC. Residues: CASSLTQQAGGYTF.

V is TRBV19 and J is TRBJ2-5; 9 bases match TRBD1. After removal of 4 bases from V and 8 bases from J, the junction contained 5 bases not matched to a gene. The V gene's germline CDR1 is LNHDA and CDR2 SQIVND (reference sequence). The CDR3 is 13 amino acids. CDR3 coding DNA: TGTGCCAGTAGTACCCGGGACAGGGACACCCAGTACTTC. Amino acid sequence: CASSTRDRDTQYF.

This chain uses TRBV19 with TRBJ1-1; no clear D. With 9 bases removed from V and 1 base from J, the gap between germline ends came to 9 bases. CDR1 is LNHDA, CDR2 SQIVND, per germline (reference sequence). The length of the CDR3 is 12 residues. CDR3 protein: CARYRENTEAFF. For the CDR3, the DNA is TGTGCCAGGTACCGGGAGAACACTGAAGCTTTCTTT. Based on the CDR3 plus reference TRBV19 and TRBJ1-1, the full variable domain is DGGITQSPKYLFRKEGQNVTLSCEQNLNHDAMYWYRQDPGQGLRLIYYSQIVNDFQKGDIAEGYSVSREKKESFPLTVTSAQKNPTAFYLCARYRENTEAFFGQGTRLTVV.

The rearrangement uses TRBV19 and TRBJ1-5; 8 nucleotides align to TRBD1. CDR3 length: 15 amino acids. Germline V gene lookup returns CDR1 LNHDA and CDR2 SQIVND (reference sequence). V was pared by 3 bases and J by 5 bases, with 6 bases of the junction left unmatched. CDR3 region: CASSIGRGRDQPQHF. The CDR3 nucleotides read TGTGCCAGTAGTATTGGCAGGGGGCGCGATCAGCCCCAGCATTTT.

This sequence joins TRBV4-2 and TRBJ1-4, with 9 bases lining up with TRBD1. The junction had 5 bases not matched to a gene; V was cut back by 1 base and J by 8 bases. CDR3 length equals 15 residues. Germline CDR1 LGHNA, CDR2 YNFKEQ. In DNA form, the CDR3 reads TGTGCCAGCAGCCAAGGGACAGGGGTCGGGGAAAAACTGTTTTTT. Encoded protein: CASSQGTGVGEKLFF.

This rearrangement joins TRBV5-1 to TRBJ2-7, with 10 bases matching TRBD1. This CDR3 comprises 16 residues. The germline V gene encodes CDR1 SGHRS and CDR2 YFSETQ. V trimming: 1 base; J trimming: 0 bases; junction bases outside the gene matches: 4. CDR3 loop: CASSLSGTGVSYEQYF. CDR3 nucleotides: TGCGCCAGCAGCTTGTCCGGGACAGGGGTCTCCTACGAGCAGTACTTC.

This chain uses TRBV18 with TRBJ1-5; 10 nucleotides align to TRBD1. Trimming removed 3 bases from V and 2 bases from J; junction bases left unmatched: 1. Germline values: CDR1 KGHSH, CDR2 LQKENI. The CDR3 extends over 15 amino acids. The CDR3 DNA is TGTGCCAGCTCACCTGGGACAGGGGGCAATCAGCCCCAGCATTTT. Protein: CASSPGTGGNQPQHF.

The table lists this clone with a few counts. The V call is TRBV6-1, the J call TRBJ1-5; possible D gene TRBD1, 6 bases. The CDR3 sequence is 20 residues long. Germline values: CDR1 MNHNS, CDR2 SASEGT. V gave up 0 bases and J gave up 2 bases, with 23 bases separating them. The CDR3 region has the DNA TGTGCCAGCAGTGAAGCTGGGATAGGGACAACAAGGTGGGGCAATCAGCCCCAGCATTTT. Translated: CASSEAGIGTTRWGNQPQHF.

The chain carries TRBV2 and TRBJ1-1; D perhaps matches TRBD1 (5 bases). Germline-derived CDR1 and CDR2 are SNHLY and FYNNEI. The V end was cut by 10 bases, the J end by 7 bases, with 19 bases between. The CDR3 is 13 residues long. The CDR3 nucleotides read TGTGCCACCACCCCGGATGGGGGGTTTGAAGCTTTCTTT. This codes for CATTPDGGFEAFF.

The rearrangement links TRBV19 to TRBJ1-1, with D perhaps matching TRBD1 (5 bases). Germline assignment: CDR1 LNHDA and CDR2 SQIVND (reference sequence). The CDR3 is 14 residues long. V was pared by 3 bases and J by 4 bases, with 12 bases between. CDR3 protein: CASSMVREVTEAFF. In nucleotides, the CDR3 is TGTGCCAGTAGTATGGTCAGGGAGGTCACTGAAGCTTTCTTT.

This chain joins TRBV3-1 (or the pseudogene TRBV3-2) and TRBJ2-1, with 9 bases lining up with TRBD2. The germline V gene has CDR1 LGHDT and CDR2 YNNKEL (reference sequence). The CDR3 runs to 15 residues. V gave up 1 base and J gave up 7 bases; unmatched junction bases: 5. This CDR3 is CASSQVSGGWNEQFF. CDR3 DNA sequence: TGTGCCAGCAGCCAAGTTAGCGGGGGATGGAATGAGCAGTTCTTC.

The chain combines TRBV5-1 with TRBJ2-2; the D is unclear. The V gene lost 2 bases and the J gene lost 4 bases, with 6 bases spanning the gap. Per germline, CDR1 SGHRS and CDR2 YFSETQ. The CDR3 has 13 amino acids. The CDR3 sequence is CASSLVLTGELFF. CDR3 nucleotide sequence: TGCGCCAGCAGCTTAGTACTCACCGGGGAGCTGTTTTTT.

The chain links TRBV7-9 to TRBJ1-1; the D gene is possibly TRBD1 (6 bases). The V and J ends lost 8 bases and 4 bases respectively, with 14 bases between them. This CDR3 is 13 amino acids long. The V gene's germline CDR1 is SEHNR and CDR2 FQNEAQ (reference sequence). The CDR3 bases are TGTGCCAGCGGGTCGGCGGGGGCCACTGAAGCTTTCTTT. Amino acid sequence: CASGSAGATEAFF. The whole variable domain, filled in from reference TRBV7-9 and TRBJ1-1, reads DTGVSQNPRHKITKRGQNVTFRCDPISEHNRLYWYRQTLGQGPEFLTYFQNEAQLEKSRLLSDRFSAERPKGSFSTLEIQRTEQGDSAMYLCASGSAGATEAFFGQGTRLTVV.

The J gene is TRBJ1-2, the V gene TRBV10-1; possibly TRBD1 for D (6 bases). Germline V CDR1 and CDR2: WNHNN, SYGVQD (reference sequence). CDR3 size: 15 residues. Trimming pared 6 bases from V and 1 base from J, leaving 15 bases between. CDR3 loop: CASRVGGHNNYGYTF. Written as DNA, the CDR3 is TGCGCCAGCAGGGTGGGGGGGCACAATAACTATGGCTACACCTTC.

The V and J genes are TRBV4-2 and TRBJ1-2, with D perhaps matching TRBD1 (6 bases). With 2 bases removed from V and 7 bases from J, the gap between germline ends came to 8 bases. Germline CDR1 LGHNA, CDR2 YNFKEQ. This CDR3 comprises 12 residues. CDR3 in amino acids: CASSQQQGGYTF. DNA of the CDR3: TGTGCCAGCAGCCAACAACAGGGTGGCTACACCTTC.

The chain employs TRBV5-4 and TRBJ2-5; D is perhaps TRBD1 (6 bases). Germline values: CDR1 SGHNT, CDR2 YYREEE (reference sequence). CDR3 length: 15 amino acids. V lost 4 bases and J lost 4, with 17 bases in between. The CDR3 spells CASSPPGAAGETQYF. DNA for the CDR3: TGTGCCAGCAGCCCGCCAGGGGCCGCCGGAGAGACCCAGTACTTC. The full variable domain, in which reference TRBV5-4 and TRBJ2-5 provide the parts outside the CDR3, is ETGVTQSPTHLIKTRGQQVTLRCSSQSGHNTVSWYQQALGQGPQFIFQYYREEENGRGNFPPRFSGLQFPNYSSELNVNALELDDSALYLCASSPPGAAGETQYFGPGTRLLVL.

This clone has more than one count but fewer than ten. This chain joins TRBV7-9 and TRBJ1-4, with D hard to call. The CDR3 consists of 17 residues. V dropped 1 base and J dropped 5 bases, with 17 bases sitting between them. Germline loops: CDR1 SEHNR, CDR2 FQNEAQ (reference sequence). CDR3 sequence: CASSLGSPNRINEKLFF. In nucleotides, the CDR3 is TGTGCCAGCAGCTTAGGATCGCCGAACAGAATAAATGAAAAACTGTTTTTT.

J is TRBJ1-3 and V is TRBV5-1; D possibly corresponds to TRBD1 (5 bases). V shed 7 bases and J shed 0 bases, with 23 bases lying between them. This CDR3 is built from 18 residues. Germline loops: CDR1 SGHRS, CDR2 YFSETQ. CDR3 bases: TGCGCCAGCCAAAGGGTGGTTTCGGGGGGATACTCTGGAAACACCATATATTTT. Encoded protein: CASQRVVSGGYSGNTIYF.

This rearrangement joins TRBV24-1 to TRBJ2-1; TRBD2 matches at 8 bases. The CDR3 extends over 16 amino acids. After removal of 5 bases from V and 6 bases from J, the junction contained 11 bases not matched to a gene. CDR1 and CDR2 from the germline V gene are KGHDR and SFDVKD. CDR3 coding DNA: TGTGCCACCAGTGCCTCGGGAGCGGGGGCGACCAATGAGCAGTTCTTC. Amino acids: CATSASGAGATNEQFF.